The 18 T cell receptor beta chains below were found in one sample sequenced in a study of OX40 agonist ivuxolimab in advanced cancers. The method was immunoSEQ multiplex PCR; TCRdb's version includes in-frame clones alone and lacks a portion of them. The repertoire holds some 23,000 clones, with roughly 84% as singletons. The material was CD4+ or CD8+ T cells sorted from blood, obtained in a trial of the OX40 agonist ivuxolimab. The receptor set was obtained from an adult with an advanced solid tumor such as melanoma, head and neck, liver or kidney cancer.

CDR3 amino acids: CASSYGDRERYEQYF. In nucleotides, the CDR3 is TGTGCCAGCAGTTACGGGGACAGGGAACGCTACGAGCAGTACTTC. V is TRBV6-5 and J is TRBJ2-7, with 9 bases matching TRBD1. Germline V lookup: CDR1 MNHEY, CDR2 SVGAGI. This CDR3 is 15 amino acids long. With 2 bases clipped from V and 3 bases from J, the junction kept 5 bases outside the gene matches.

This chain uses TRBV9 with TRBJ2-3; D may be TRBD1 or TRBD2 (5 bases each). V lost 4 bases to trimming and J lost 0 bases, with 21 bases between them. This CDR3 spans 18 amino acids. From germline, CDR1 is SGDLS and CDR2 YYNGEE. The DNA for the CDR3 is TGTGCCAGCAGCTTCCGGGGACGGAACGATGCTAGCACAGATACGCAGTATTTT. This codes for CASSFRGRNDASTDTQYF.

This clone was picked up one time. The rearrangement links TRBV7-7 to TRBJ2-2; no reliable D call. The ends were cut back, 0 bases at V and 1 base at J, with 9 bases in the middle. The CDR3 sequence is 16 residues long. The V gene's germline CDR1 is SSHAT and CDR2 FNYEAQ (reference sequence). The CDR3 here is CASSLAPTVNTGELFF. DNA of the CDR3: TGTGCCAGCAGCTTAGCCCCTACGGTGAACACCGGGGAGCTGTTTTTT.

The genes are TRBV6-5 and TRBJ1-1; D gene uncertain. Per the germline V gene, CDR1 is MNHEY and CDR2 is SVGAGI. V gave up 0 bases and J gave up 8 bases, with 4 bases separating them. The CDR3 is 11 residues long. The CDR3 loop reads CASSYSTEAFF. CDR3 nucleotides: TGTGCCAGCAGTTACTCGACAGAAGCTTTCTTT.

The chain carries TRBV30 and TRBJ1-1, with D possibly being TRBD1 (5 bases). The CDR3 totals 15 residues. Trimming cost V 7 bases and J 7 bases, with 25 bases left between them. Germline assignment: CDR1 GTSNPN and CDR2 SVGIG (reference sequence). The CDR3 region has the DNA TGTGCCTCCAATGAGGGGCGGCAGGGTAATGGTGAAGCTTTCTTT. As protein: CASNEGRQGNGEAFF. Supplemented by reference TRBV30 and TRBJ1-1, the full variable domain reads SQTIHQWPATLVQPVGSPLSLECTVEGTSNPNLYWYRQAAGRGLQLLFYSVGIGQISSEVPQNLSASRPQDRQFILSSKKLLLSDSGFYLCASNEGRQGNGEAFFGQGTRLTVV.

The rearrangement uses TRBV7-3 and TRBJ2-4; the D call may be TRBD1 or TRBD2 (5 bases each). This CDR3 contains 14 residues. The germline V and J ends were trimmed by 2 bases and 7 bases, with 12 bases remaining between them. Germline lookup yields CDR1 SGHTA and CDR2 FQGTGA. The CDR3 sequence: CASSLGGGSNIQYF. The CDR3 DNA sequence: TGTGCCAGCAGCTTAGGGGGTGGGTCTAACATTCAGTACTTC.

The chain employs TRBV7-6 and TRBJ1-1, with 7 bases aligning to TRBD1. The CDR3 runs to 16 residues. In germline, CDR1 is SGHVS, CDR2 FNYEAQ. The J segment lost 4 bases and the V segment lost 0 bases, leaving 8 bases of the junction unmatched. CDR3: CASSLAGGTGATEAFF. For the CDR3, the DNA is TGTGCCAGCAGCTTAGCGGGGGGTACAGGGGCCACTGAAGCTTTCTTT.

The genes are TRBV5-1 and TRBJ1-1, with a weak D call TRBD1 (5 bases). CDR3 length: 13 amino acids. Germline CDR1 SGHRS, CDR2 YFSETQ. Trimming removed 0 bases at V and 5 bases at J, with 8 bases between. CDR3 region: CASSLAKGTEAFF. The CDR3 nucleotides are TGCGCCAGCAGCTTGGCAAAGGGGACTGAAGCTTTCTTT.

The V call is TRBV4-3, the J call TRBJ2-1; D unclear. The CDR3 runs to 16 residues. Germline-derived CDR1 and CDR2 are LGHNA and YSLEER. V dropped 0 bases and J dropped 0 bases, with 9 bases sitting between them. CDR3 DNA: TGCGCCAGCAGCCAAGATCTGTGGAGCTCCTACAATGAGCAGTTCTTC. Residues: CASSQDLWSSYNEQFF.

The chain recombines TRBV5-4 with TRBJ2-1; a possible D gene is TRBD2 (5 bases). The germline V and J ends were trimmed by 4 bases and 0 bases, with 14 bases remaining between them. CDR3 size: 16 residues. Germline CDR1 reads SGHNT; CDR2 reads YYREEE (reference sequence). The CDR3 nucleotides read TGTGCCAGCAGCGGCGGGCCTCCGGGCTCCTACAATGAGCAGTTCTTC. Its translation: CASSGGPPGSYNEQFF.

The gene calls are TRBV27 and TRBJ1-2, with unresolved D. Per the germline V gene, CDR1 is MNHEY and CDR2 is SMNVEV (reference sequence). The CDR3 loop spans 13 amino acids. With 0 bases removed from V and 8 bases from J, the gap between germline ends came to 10 bases. The CDR3 region is CASSLSQGGGYTF. For the CDR3, the DNA is TGTGCCAGCAGTTTATCTCAAGGAGGAGGCTACACCTTC.

The gene calls are TRBV27 and TRBJ1-5; 7 bases align to TRBD1. Germline V gives CDR1 MNHEY, CDR2 SMNVEV (reference sequence). V was clipped by 5 bases and J by 1 base; unmatched bases: 8. The CDR3 runs 16 residues. CDR3 loop: CASSQNTGASNQPQHF. The DNA for the CDR3 is TGTGCCAGCAGTCAAAACACAGGGGCGAGCAATCAGCCCCAGCATTTT.

CDR3 coding DNA: TGTGCCAGCAGTTACTCAGAGGGGATTGAGCAGTTCTTC. Translated: CASSYSEGIEQFF. The chain links TRBV6-5 to TRBJ2-1, with D possibly being TRBD1 or TRBD2 (5 bases each). V was clipped by 0 bases and J by 9 bases, with 9 bases between them. This CDR3 region has 13 residues. CDR1 is MNHEY and CDR2 is SVGAGI in the germline V gene.

The chain uses TRBV13 and TRBJ1-2, with D perhaps matching TRBD1 (5 bases). The CDR3 extends over 15 amino acids. The V gene's germline CDR1 is PRHDT and CDR2 FYEKMQ (reference sequence). Trimming stripped 5 bases from V and 0 bases from J, with 13 bases between. The chain's CDR3 is CASSPGTIANYGYTF. The CDR3 nucleotides are TGTGCCAGCAGCCCAGGGACTATTGCTAACTATGGCTACACCTTC.

This chain uses TRBV4-1 with TRBJ2-1, with D possibly called TRBD1 or TRBD2 (5 bases each). Germline CDR1 and CDR2: MGHRA and YSYEKL. There are 14 residues in the CDR3. V was pared by 3 bases and J by 10 bases, with 16 bases between. CDR3 bases: TGCGCCAGCAGCCAGGCCGGGACCCTGCAAGAGCAGTTCTTC. This translates into CASSQAGTLQEQFF.

The V call is TRBV27, the J call TRBJ1-1; tentatively, D is TRBD1 (6 bases). Germline CDR1 MNHEY, CDR2 SMNVEV (reference sequence). Trimming left V 6 bases short and J 0 bases short, with 17 bases between. The CDR3 totals 16 residues. The CDR3 sequence is CASSFIGRGVNTEAFF. CDR3 coding DNA: TGTGCCAGCAGCTTTATCGGCAGGGGTGTGAACACTGAAGCTTTCTTT.

This clone was seen a single time. V is TRBV4-1 and J is TRBJ1-2, with a weak D call TRBD1 (5 bases). The length of the CDR3 is 14 residues. V lost 1 base to trimming and J lost 4 bases, with 10 bases between them. The germline gives CDR1 MGHRA, CDR2 YSYEKL. CDR3 bases: TGCGCCAGCAGCCAAGCGACAGTGGGCTATGGCTACACCTTC. Residues: CASSQATVGYGYTF.

V and J are TRBV19 and TRBJ1-2; D gene ambiguous. Germline CDR1 reads LNHDA; CDR2 reads SQIVND (reference sequence). V was trimmed by 9 bases and J by 8 bases, leaving 16 bases between them. The CDR3 is made up of 12 amino acids. CDR3 loop: CASLTDEGGYTF. In DNA form, the CDR3 reads TGTGCCAGCCTTACGGACGAAGGAGGCTACACCTTC.